This T cell receptor beta chain was identified in a study of blood T cells in healthy people across ages. CDR1 is SGHDT, CDR2 YYEEEE, per germline. Deletions cut 3 bases from V and 9 bases from J, with 16 bases between. The CDR3 totals 14 residues. It was with a sample-barcoded 5' primer and a J-beta primer mix that a second PCR of about 6 to 11 cycles was run. TCRdb itself ran the 5' RACE reads through MiXCR, one entry per CDR3 protein. The data hold roughly 1,300,000 distinct CDR3 sequences, with 45% to 70% observed a single time. The receptor's source is a man between 18 and 29 years old in good health. The sample comprised blood. The genes are TRBV5-6 and TRBJ1-5; perhaps TRBD1 as D (6 bases). In DNA form, the CDR3 reads TGTGCCAGCAGCTATGGGACAAGTTATCGGCCCCAGCATTTT. Encoded protein: CASSYGTSYRPQHF.